The clone carrying this T cell receptor beta chain has a handful of counts. Primers used in a second PCR of roughly 6 to 12 cycles were a sample-barcoded 5' primer and a J-beta primer mix. Via MiXCR, TCRdb re-called the 5' RACE reads, giving one row per CDR3 protein. This sample has 600,000 or so distinct CDR3 sequences, with over 20% found just once. This entry belongs to a study of blood T cells in healthy people across ages. Sequencing was carried out using blood. The sequence came from an older man in good health.

CDR3: CASSQIGSPPYEQYF. The DNA for the CDR3 is TGCGCCAGCAGCCAGATAGGGAGTCCCCCCTACGAGCAGTACTTC. The gene calls are TRBV4-1 and TRBJ2-7, with D perhaps TRBD2 (5 bases). Germline V gene data show CDR1 as MGHRA and CDR2 as YSYEKL. The CDR3 length is 15 residues. Trimming shortened V by 3 bases and J by 2 bases, and 14 bases separated the two germline ends.